This paragraph reports one T cell receptor (beta chain). Splitting the CD4+ cells yielded a CD45RA+ naive subset and a CD45RA-negative memory subset. TCRdb keeps only in-frame clones here, not all; method: immunoSEQ multiplex PCR. The sample lists roughly 1 million clones; around 74% were seen once. This CDR3 is 17 amino acids long. Germline trimming cut 3 bases from V and 6 bases from J; bases unmatched to any gene: 11. CDR1 ENHRY and CDR2 SYGVKD come from the germline V gene. The source of the sample is a study of shared clonotypes between healthy human individuals. Background on the study: With ages of 18 to 49, the donors were two women and a few men.

Input material: memory CD4+ T cells sorted from blood. Subset of the sample: CD45RA-negative fraction. This clonotype was sampled from a man between 18 and 29 years old in good health. The J gene is TRBJ2-1, the V gene TRBV10-3; 10 positions match TRBD2. The CDR3 DNA reads TGTGCCATCAGTGACTTACTAGCGGGAACCGCCGGCAATGAGCAGTTCTTC. Residues: CAISDLLAGTAGNEQFF.